Each of the 32 T cell receptor beta chains below was sequenced from the same sample in a study of Graves' ophthalmopathy and Graves' hyperthyroidism. Amplification targeted the TCR beta CDR3 regions, with RNA transcripts as the source material. HTBI primers were employed in first-round RT-PCR, then a second-round multiplex PCR followed. TCRdb used MiXCR to reprocess the multiplex PCR reads, holding one entry per CDR3 protein. The sample lists hundreds of thousands of distinct CDR3 sequences, about a fifth seen once, with more than 5.5% in the top ten. The sequencing input was peripheral blood. Receptors were obtained from a woman aged 18-29 years with stable Graves' hyperthyroidism. Some clones in this sample may be carry-over from other donors' samples.

The rearrangement joins TRBV20-1 to TRBJ2-2, with 8 bases that match TRBD1. V shed 4 bases and J 7 bases; nucleotides not matched to a gene: 5. The CDR3 length is 13 residues. Per germline, CDR1 DFQATT and CDR2 SNEGSKA (reference sequence). DNA of the CDR3: TGCAGTGCTACGGGACAGGCTAACGGGGAGCTGTTTTTT. Translating gives CSATGQANGELFF.

This clonotype was recorded many times. The rearrangement uses TRBV27 and TRBJ1-3; D gene unclear. Germline-derived CDR1 and CDR2 are MNHEY and SMNVEV (reference sequence). The CDR3 covers 15 residues. Trimming shortened V by 5 bases and J by 2 bases, and 13 bases separated the two germline ends. The CDR3 DNA sequence: TGTGCCAGCAGTCCCCTCCCGCTGGCTGGAAACACCATATATTTT. Residues: CASSPLPLAGNTIYF.

This clonotype was detected only a few times. The rearrangement uses TRBV19 and TRBJ2-2; tentative D call: TRBD1 (5 bases). Per germline, CDR1 LNHDA and CDR2 SQIVND (reference sequence). The CDR3 extends over 15 amino acids. Between the trimmed V and J ends, which lost 3 bases and 6 bases, there was a span of 14 bases. The CDR3 region is CASSISGSGSGELFF. The DNA of the CDR3 is TGTGCCAGTAGTATTTCCGGGTCAGGGTCCGGGGAGCTGTTTTTT.

In this sample, this clonotype turned up many times. This chain uses TRBV10-3 with TRBJ1-2; D is ambiguous. Trimming stripped 2 bases from V and 1 base from J, with 11 bases between. Per germline, CDR1 ENHRY and CDR2 SYGVKD. The CDR3 has 15 amino acids. CDR3 DNA sequence: TGTGCCATCAGTGAGGTAATTGGATTTAACTATGGCTACACCTTC. Translated: CAISEVIGFNYGYTF.

The chain has TRBV6-1 and TRBJ2-5, with D unresolved. V was trimmed by 2 bases and J by 3 bases, leaving 7 bases between them. Looked up from germline, CDR1 is MNHNS and CDR2 is SASEGT. CDR3 size: 13 residues. CDR3 sequence: CASSELPEETQYF. For the CDR3, the DNA is TGTGCCAGCAGTGAATTACCGGAAGAGACCCAGTACTTC.

There are many counts of this clonotype. The V and J genes are TRBV12-3 or TRBV12-4 and TRBJ2-7; D may match TRBD1 or TRBD2 (6 bases each). The length of the CDR3 is 14 residues. Trimming cost V 6 bases and J 1 base, with 13 bases left between them. CDR3 nucleotides: TGTGCCAGCAGCCAAGGGGGGTCGTCCTACGAGCAGTACTTC. Translating gives CASSQGGSSYEQYF.

At least ten counts were recorded for this clonotype. The CDR3 region is CASRGFGPDEAFF. CDR3 DNA sequence: TGTGCCAGCAGGGGGTTCGGGCCAGATGAAGCTTTCTTT. This chain connects TRBV7-9 to TRBJ1-1, with D unresolved. This CDR3 comprises 13 residues. V lost 6 bases, J lost 7 bases, and 15 bases lay in between. Per the germline V gene, CDR1 is SEHNR and CDR2 is FQNEAQ (reference sequence).

The V gene is TRBV6-2 or TRBV6-3, the J gene TRBJ2-7, with D perhaps TRBD1 (6 bases). The CDR3 is 16 residues long. Germline CDR1 MNHEY, CDR2 SVGEGT. With 2 bases removed from V and 0 bases from J, the gap between germline ends came to 14 bases. The CDR3 loop is CASSYDTGSASYEQYF. The CDR3 nucleotides are TGTGCCAGCAGTTACGATACAGGGAGTGCCTCCTACGAGCAGTACTTC.

This clonotype occurred many times. This chain connects TRBV6-2 or TRBV6-3 to TRBJ2-2; no clear D gene. The CDR3 consists of 13 residues. In germline, CDR1 is MNHEY, CDR2 SVGEGT. Trimming removed 0 bases at V and 5 bases at J, with 4 bases between. DNA of the CDR3: TGTGCCAGCAGTTACTCGTGGACCGGGGAGCTGTTTTTT. It is translated as CASSYSWTGELFF.

This chain joins TRBV27 and TRBJ1-2; D is unresolved. This CDR3 spans 14 amino acids. In germline, CDR1 is MNHEY, CDR2 SMNVEV (reference sequence). Trimming removed 2 bases from V and 4 bases from J, with 11 bases in between. CDR3: CASSLVYSAYGYTF. Written as DNA, the CDR3 is TGTGCCAGCAGTTTAGTCTACTCGGCCTATGGCTACACCTTC.

In its sample, this clonotype was seen once. The chain recombines TRBV6-1 with TRBJ1-1; 7 bases match TRBD1. The CDR3 runs to 14 residues. V shed 6 bases, J shed 4 bases, and the junction held 8 bases outside the gene matches. Germline assignment: CDR1 MNHNS and CDR2 SASEGT. The CDR3 reads CASSVQTGLTEAFF. CDR3 nucleotides: TGTGCCAGCAGCGTCCAGACAGGGCTCACTGAAGCTTTCTTT.

This clonotype was detected once. J is TRBJ1-2 and V is TRBV2, with TRBD1 as a possible D gene (5 bases). CDR3 size: 12 residues. V was trimmed by 6 bases and J by 11 bases, leaving 16 bases between them. CDR1 is SNHLY, CDR2 FYNNEI, per germline. The chain's CDR3 is CASRYGTANYTF. The CDR3, as DNA: TGTGCCAGCAGATACGGGACGGCCAATTACACCTTC.

This clonotype was seen a few times. This chain joins TRBV6-1 and TRBJ1-2; 11 nucleotides align to TRBD1. This CDR3 is built from 14 residues. V lost 6 bases, J lost 4 bases, and 4 bases stayed unmatched. The germline gives CDR1 MNHNS, CDR2 SASEGT. CDR3 DNA sequence: TGTGCCAGCAGACGTGGGACAGGGGGCTATGGCTACACCTTC. As protein: CASRRGTGGYGYTF.

CDR3 amino acids: CASSSDRGAGETQYF. Here the CDR3 DNA reads TGTGCCAGCAGTTCAGACAGGGGAGCGGGAGAGACCCAGTACTTC. The genes are TRBV6-5 and TRBJ2-5, with 8 bases matching TRBD1. The CDR3 is made up of 15 amino acids. With 4 bases clipped from V and 4 bases from J, the junction kept 8 bases outside the gene matches. Per the germline V gene, CDR1 is MNHEY and CDR2 is SVGAGI.

This clonotype was observed at least ten times. The chain employs TRBV5-8 and TRBJ2-7, with D maybe TRBD1 (5 bases). Trimming took 4 bases from V and 7 from J, leaving 15 bases between them. The germline V gene has CDR1 SGHTS and CDR2 YDEGEE. The CDR3 contains 13 residues. The CDR3 loop is CASSTDSGWEQYF. The CDR3 nucleotides are TGTGCCAGCAGCACCGACTCAGGGTGGGAGCAGTACTTC.

This clonotype came up many times. This CDR3 is CASGPPRGLNTEAFF. For the CDR3, the DNA is TGTGCTAGTGGTCCCCCCCGGGGACTGAACACTGAAGCTTTCTTT. The chain recombines TRBV12-5 with TRBJ1-1; a weak D match, TRBD1 (5 bases). The CDR3 is made up of 15 amino acids. The germline CDR1 and CDR2 sequences are LGHNT and FRNRAP. V dropped 5 bases and J dropped 0 bases, with 13 bases sitting between them.

The V and J genes are TRBV7-3 and TRBJ1-1; no clear D gene. CDR1 and CDR2 from the germline V gene are SGHTA and FQGTGA. Trimming shortened V by 5 bases and J by 8 bases, and 18 bases separated the two germline ends. The CDR3 extends over 14 amino acids. The CDR3 region has the DNA TGTGCCAGCAGCCGGAACGCGGGCATTACGGAAGCTTTCTTT. Translation gives CASSRNAGITEAFF.

This clonotype has at least ten counts. The J gene is TRBJ2-7, the V gene TRBV5-1; D call uncertain. Trimming cost V 1 base and J 3 bases, with 11 bases left between them. Germline V gives CDR1 SGHRS, CDR2 YFSETQ. The CDR3 is 14 amino acids. As DNA, the CDR3 is TGCGCCAGCAGCTTGCTAGGGATGAACTACGAGCAGTACTTC. This gives the protein CASSLLGMNYEQYF.

This clonotype was observed many times. The J gene is TRBJ1-3, the V gene TRBV30, with 8 bases matching TRBD1. After removal of 0 bases from V and 4 bases from J, the junction contained 11 bases not matched to a gene. The germline V gene has CDR1 GTSNPN and CDR2 SVGIG (reference sequence). The CDR3 length is 17 residues. The CDR3 sequence is CAWSVPPTGVRGNTIYF. The CDR3 DNA reads as TGTGCCTGGAGTGTACCCCCGACAGGGGTCAGAGGAAACACCATATATTTT. The full variable domain, completed using reference TRBV30 and TRBJ1-3, is SQTIHQWPATLVQPVGSPLSLECTVEGTSNPNLYWYRQAAGRGLQLLFYSVGIGQISSEVPQNLSASRPQDRQFILSSKKLLLSDSGFYLCAWSVPPTGVRGNTIYFGEGSWLTVV.

This clonotype has at least ten counts. The chain couples TRBV12-3 or TRBV12-4 to TRBJ2-5; no firm D call. V was pared by 3 bases and J by 5 bases, with 7 bases between. The CDR3 covers 12 residues. The CDR3 loop reads CASSFSWETQYF. CDR3 nucleotide sequence: TGTGCCAGCAGTTTCTCCTGGGAGACCCAGTACTTC.

This chain connects TRBV10-3 to TRBJ2-5; 7 bases agree with TRBD1. CDR3 length: 13 residues. The V segment lost 7 bases and the J segment 2 bases; nucleotides outside the gene matches: 4. Germline assignment: CDR1 ENHRY and CDR2 SYGVKD. CDR3 DNA: TGTGCCATCAAGGGGGCAGGTCAAGAGACCCAGTACTTC. Translated: CAIKGAGQETQYF.

This clonotype was seen many times. The chain links TRBV12-5 to TRBJ1-2; 7 nucleotides agree with TRBD1. Germline CDR1 is LGHNT and CDR2 is FRNRAP. The CDR3 has 18 residues. The ends lost 1 base at V and 5 bases at J; junction bases unmatched: 16. CDR3 protein: CASGLDTGASLKTYGYTF. For the CDR3, the DNA is TGTGCTAGTGGTTTGGACACAGGGGCAAGCCTTAAGACATATGGCTACACCTTC.

In this sample, this clonotype turned up many times. The rearrangement uses TRBV5-1 and TRBJ2-7, with D maybe TRBD1 (5 bases). The CDR3 has 12 amino acids. The V end lost 5 bases, the J end lost 6 bases, and 12 bases lay between the germline ends. In germline, CDR1 is SGHRS, CDR2 YFSETQ. The CDR3 is CASSHGAVEQYF. CDR3 in DNA: TGCGCCAGCAGTCATGGGGCAGTCGAGCAGTACTTC.

The chain employs TRBV20-1 and TRBJ2-7; no reliable D call. Germline V gene data show CDR1 as DFQATT and CDR2 as SNEGSKA (reference sequence). The CDR3 extends over 11 amino acids. Trimming pared 6 bases from V and 0 bases from J, leaving 6 bases between. This CDR3 is CSATHSYEQYF. The DNA for the CDR3 is TGCAGTGCCACCCACTCCTACGAGCAGTACTTC.

This clonotype has a count of ten or more. The chain is built from TRBV7-2 and TRBJ2-5, with unresolved D. Looked up from germline, CDR1 is SGHTA and CDR2 is FQGNSA. V was trimmed by 3 bases and J by 7 bases, leaving 9 bases between them. The CDR3 spans 12 residues. CDR3 coding DNA: TGTGCCAGCAGCTTCGGATCTGGGACCCAGTACTTC. It is translated as CASSFGSGTQYF.

This clonotype was found many times. The rearrangement uses TRBV6-5 and TRBJ2-7; D gene unclear. The CDR3 spans 12 residues. Trimming removed 3 bases at V and 2 bases at J, with 5 bases between. Germline V lookup: CDR1 MNHEY, CDR2 SVGAGI. CDR3 coding DNA: TGTGCCAGCAGTTATGGGACCTACGAGCAGTACTTC. Protein sequence: CASSYGTYEQYF.

The rearrangement joins TRBV19 to TRBJ2-7; D is unresolved. With 3 bases removed from V and 0 bases from J, the gap between germline ends came to 12 bases. The germline CDR1 and CDR2 sequences are LNHDA and SQIVND (reference sequence). This CDR3 is built from 15 residues. The CDR3 DNA follows: TGTGCCAGTAGTATTAACTCAGCAAGCTCCTACGAGCAGTACTTC. Translating it yields CASSINSASSYEQYF. Combining the CDR3 with reference TRBV19 and TRBJ2-7 gives the whole variable domain DGGITQSPKYLFRKEGQNVTLSCEQNLNHDAMYWYRQDPGQGLRLIYYSQIVNDFQKGDIAEGYSVSREKKESFPLTVTSAQKNPTAFYLCASSINSASSYEQYFGPGTRLTVT.

This clonotype was seen repeatedly, ten times or more. J is TRBJ1-1 and V is TRBV5-1; TRBD1 aligns across 12 bases. Germline V gene lookup returns CDR1 SGHRS and CDR2 YFSETQ. The CDR3 sequence is 13 residues long. V dropped 4 bases and J dropped 8; count of bases not matched to a gene: 3. The chain's CDR3 is CASSTGTGGEAFF. The CDR3 nucleotides read TGCGCCAGCAGCACAGGGACAGGGGGCGAAGCTTTCTTT.

The rearrangement joins TRBV6-1 to TRBJ1-1; a weak D match, TRBD1 (6 bases). CDR3 size: 14 residues. Trimming removed 3 bases at V and 4 bases at J, with 12 bases between. From germline, CDR1 is MNHNS and CDR2 SASEGT. CDR3 region: CASSDEGGATEAFF. The CDR3 bases are TGTGCCAGCAGTGATGAAGGGGGGGCCACTGAAGCTTTCTTT.

Only a few counts were recorded for this clonotype. The rearrangement joins TRBV14 to TRBJ1-1, with D possibly being TRBD1 (5 bases). The V and J ends lost 7 bases and 4 bases respectively, with 13 bases between them. Per germline, CDR1 SGHDN and CDR2 FVKESK. The CDR3 is 13 amino acids. CDR3 loop: CASTKGRATEAFF. The DNA for the CDR3 is TGTGCCAGCACGAAGGGGCGGGCCACTGAAGCTTTCTTT.

This clonotype was detected many times. This CDR3 is CASRSGTGDIPLNTEAFF. CDR3 DNA: TGTGCCAGCAGGTCCGGGACAGGCGACATTCCCCTGAACACTGAAGCTTTCTTT. This sequence joins TRBV2 and TRBJ1-1; 8 bases fit TRBD1. The CDR3 contains 18 residues. V was pared by 6 bases and J by 0 bases, with 15 bases of the junction left unmatched. Germline V gives CDR1 SNHLY, CDR2 FYNNEI.

This clonotype was found a few times. CDR3 nucleotide sequence: TGTGCCAGCAGCAACAGGGGAGTGCAGACCCAGTACTTC. It codes for CASSNRGVQTQYF. V is TRBV14 and J is TRBJ2-5; 7 positions agree with TRBD1. Germline values: CDR1 SGHDN, CDR2 FVKESK. Germline trimming cut 5 bases from V and 6 bases from J; bases unmatched to any gene: 6. The CDR3 sequence is 13 residues long.